This T cell receptor (beta chain) was sequenced for a study of beta chain features in type 1 diabetes. cDNA synthesis used the whole RNA isolate, giving expressed TCRB sequences. The protocol was immunoSEQ multiplex PCR, while the TCRdb copy is restricted to in-frame clones and leaves out a portion. The sample consists of 640,000 or so clones, around 15% of them appearing once. Study-level findings and limits: All four CD4+ subsets from Type 1 diabetes patients carried moderately but significantly shorter TCRB CDR3s.

Germline CDR1 is GTSNPN and CDR2 is SVGIG (reference sequence). The CDR3 has 13 amino acids. Between the trimmed V and J ends, which lost 0 bases and 3 bases, there was a span of 8 bases. As to this clone: Antigen: not known.

The chain joins TRBV30 to TRBJ2-5, with D unclear. The material sequenced was naive CD4+ T cells from blood. This receptor was taken from a young man with type 1 diabetes. The CDR3 reads CAWSVLTEETQYF. CDR3 DNA sequence: TGTGCCTGGAGTGTCTTAACAGAAGAGACCCAGTACTTC.